The sequence of this T cell receptor beta chain was determined in a study of T cell repertoires in cytomegalovirus infection. Study-level information: Through public TCR beta signatures, both CMV infection and matching HLA type were indicated.

TCRdb itself ran the reads through MiXCR, one entry per CDR3 protein. The table includes 680,000 or so distinct CDR3 sequences, about 30% detected once. As regards this clonotype: The antigen is undetermined.

Study results and caveats: The cumulative frequency of public TCR beta families identified carriers of CMV plus the relevant HLA.

The clonotype was recovered from a human donor in good health (CMV status not recorded). Some clones in this sample may be carry-over from other donors' samples. The sequences come from cultured PBMCs, collected from culture after CMV antigen stimulation.

CDR3 sequence reads: CASSLSQGVFEQYF. The CDR3 DNA is TGTGCCAGCAGCTTATCACAGGGGGTTTTCGAGCAGTACTTC. The gene calls are TRBV7-4 and TRBJ2-7; 8 bases match TRBD1. This CDR3 is 14 amino acids long. Trimming at V came to 2 bases and at J to 6 bases, leaving 6 bases not matched to a gene. Germline V CDR1 and CDR2: SGHVT, SQSDAQ.